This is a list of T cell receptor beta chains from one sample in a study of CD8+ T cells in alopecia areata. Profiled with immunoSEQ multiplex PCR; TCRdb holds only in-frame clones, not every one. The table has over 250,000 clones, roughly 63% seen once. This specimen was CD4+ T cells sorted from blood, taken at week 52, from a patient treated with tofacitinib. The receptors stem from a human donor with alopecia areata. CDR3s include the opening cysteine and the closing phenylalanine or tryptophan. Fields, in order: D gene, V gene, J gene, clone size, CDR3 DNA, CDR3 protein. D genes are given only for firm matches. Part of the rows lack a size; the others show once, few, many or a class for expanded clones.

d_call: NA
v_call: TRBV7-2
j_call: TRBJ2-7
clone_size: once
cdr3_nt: TGTGCCAGCAGCCGAGAGGGCTTCTCCTACGAGCAGTACTTC
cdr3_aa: CASSREGFSYEQYF

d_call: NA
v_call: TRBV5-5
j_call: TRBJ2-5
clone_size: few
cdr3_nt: TGTGCCAGCGGCCGGGAGAGGCAAGAGACCCAGTACTTC
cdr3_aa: CASGRERQETQYF

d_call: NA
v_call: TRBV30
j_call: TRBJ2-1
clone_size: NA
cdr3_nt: TGTGCCTCCGACCTAGTTCTGGGCAATGAGCAGTTCTTC
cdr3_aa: CASDLVLGNEQFF

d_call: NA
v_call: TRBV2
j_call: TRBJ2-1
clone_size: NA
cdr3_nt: TGTGCCAGCAGTGAGGGTGGTTCCTACAATGAGCAGTTCTTC
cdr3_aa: CASSEGGSYNEQFF

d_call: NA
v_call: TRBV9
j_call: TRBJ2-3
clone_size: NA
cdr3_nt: TGTGCCAGCAGCGTACGATTTGGGGGAACAGATACGCAGTATTTT
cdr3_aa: CASSVRFGGTDTQYF

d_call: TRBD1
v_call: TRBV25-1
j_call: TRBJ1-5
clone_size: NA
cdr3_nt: TGTGCCAGCAGTAGGACAGGGGAGCCCCAGCATTTT
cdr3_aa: CASSRTGEPQHF

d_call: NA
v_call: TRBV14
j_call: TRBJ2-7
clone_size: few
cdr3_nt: TGTGCCAGCAGCCAGGTTAAATACGAGCAGTACTTC
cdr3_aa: CASSQVKYEQYF

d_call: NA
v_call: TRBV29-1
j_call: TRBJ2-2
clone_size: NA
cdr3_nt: TGCAGCGTTTCTCCCCGGGCGGCTACCGGGGAGCTGTTTTTT
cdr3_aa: CSVSPRAATGELFF

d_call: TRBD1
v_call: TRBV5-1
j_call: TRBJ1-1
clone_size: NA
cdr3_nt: TGCGCCAGCAGCGTCTGGACAGGGAGGACCACTGAAGCTTTCTTT
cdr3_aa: CASSVWTGRTTEAFF

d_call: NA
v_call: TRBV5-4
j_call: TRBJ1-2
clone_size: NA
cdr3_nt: TGTGCCAGCACCATGTTGACGGGAAACTATGGCTACACCTTC
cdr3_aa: CASTMLTGNYGYTF

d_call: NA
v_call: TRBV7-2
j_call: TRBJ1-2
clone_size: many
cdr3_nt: TGTGCCAGCAGCCTCTCCCCTGCGTTGTATGGCTACACCTTC
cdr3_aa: CASSLSPALYGYTF

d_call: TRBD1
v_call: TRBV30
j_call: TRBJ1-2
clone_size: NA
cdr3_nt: TGTGCCTGGAGTTCCCCGGGACAGGGGGACTATGGCTACACCTTC
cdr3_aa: CAWSSPGQGDYGYTF

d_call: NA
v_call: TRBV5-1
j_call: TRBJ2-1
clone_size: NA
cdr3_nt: TGCGCCAGCAGCTTGGAAGGCTACGATGAGCAGTTCTTC
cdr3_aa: CASSLEGYDEQFF

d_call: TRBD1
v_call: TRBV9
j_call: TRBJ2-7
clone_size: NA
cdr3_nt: TGTGCCAGCAGCGTCGGGACAGGGGGAGGCTACGAGCAGTACTTC
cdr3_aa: CASSVGTGGGYEQYF

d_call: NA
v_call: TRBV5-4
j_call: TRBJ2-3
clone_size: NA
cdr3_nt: TGTGCCAGCTTCAGTGGCACAGATACGCAGTATTTT
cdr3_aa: CASFSGTDTQYF

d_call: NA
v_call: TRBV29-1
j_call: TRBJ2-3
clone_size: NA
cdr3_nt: TGCAGCTCTGGGGGTACAGATACGCAGTATTTT
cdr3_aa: CSSGGTDTQYF

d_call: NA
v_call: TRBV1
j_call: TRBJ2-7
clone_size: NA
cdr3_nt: TGCACCAGCAGCCGGTCCCAATCCGGGACAGGTCTCTACGAGCAGTACTTC
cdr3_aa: CTSSRSQSGTGLYEQYF

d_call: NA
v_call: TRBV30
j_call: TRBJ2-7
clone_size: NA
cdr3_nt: TGTGCCTGGAGCAGGGGACTCTCCTACGAGCAGTACTTC
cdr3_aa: CAWSRGLSYEQYF

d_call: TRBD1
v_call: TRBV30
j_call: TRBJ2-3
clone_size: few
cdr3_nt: TGTGCCTGGACCCCAGGGGGCCGCACAGATACGCAGTATTTT
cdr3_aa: CAWTPGGRTDTQYF

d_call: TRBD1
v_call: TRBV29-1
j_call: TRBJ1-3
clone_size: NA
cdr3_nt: TGCAGCGTCTTGACAGGGGGCCACTCTGGAAACACCATATATTTT
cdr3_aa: CSVLTGGHSGNTIYF

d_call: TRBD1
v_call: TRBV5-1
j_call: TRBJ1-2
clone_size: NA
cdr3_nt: TGCGCCAGCAGAACGACAGGGGGGGCGAGCTACACCTTC
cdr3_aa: CASRTTGGASYTF

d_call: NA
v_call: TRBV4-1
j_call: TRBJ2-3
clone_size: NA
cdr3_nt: TGCGCCAGCAGCCAAGATTTTCCGGGGGAGGGGGATTTCACAGATACGCAGTATTTT
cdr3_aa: CASSQDFPGEGDFTDTQYF

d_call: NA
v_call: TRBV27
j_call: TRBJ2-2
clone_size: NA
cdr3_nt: TGTGCCAGCAGTCCCCTTCAGACCTCCCTAGGCCCCACCGGGGAGCTGTTTTTT
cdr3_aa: CASSPLQTSLGPTGELFF

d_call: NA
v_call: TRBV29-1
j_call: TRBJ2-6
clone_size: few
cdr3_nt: TGCAGCGTTGAAGACAGGGGACCCGGGGCCAACGTCCTGACTTTC
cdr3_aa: CSVEDRGPGANVLTF

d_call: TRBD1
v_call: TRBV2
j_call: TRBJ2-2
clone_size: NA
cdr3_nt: TGTGCCAGCAGTGAAGGACAGGGTTCCGGGGAGCTGTTTTTT
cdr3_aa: CASSEGQGSGELFF

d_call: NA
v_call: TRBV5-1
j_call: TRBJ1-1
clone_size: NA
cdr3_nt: TGCGCCAGCAGGAGTGCGCCAGGGCTGAGCATGAACACTGAAGCTTTCTTT
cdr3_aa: CASRSAPGLSMNTEAFF

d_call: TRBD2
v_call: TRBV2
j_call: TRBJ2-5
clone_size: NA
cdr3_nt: TGTGCCAGCAGTGACCTGACTAGCTTAGAGACCCAGTACTTC
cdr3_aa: CASSDLTSLETQYF

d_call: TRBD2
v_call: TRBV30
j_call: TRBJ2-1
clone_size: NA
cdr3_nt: TGTGCCTGTGGGGAGGGAACTTCCTACAATGAGCAGTTCTTC
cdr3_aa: CACGEGTSYNEQFF

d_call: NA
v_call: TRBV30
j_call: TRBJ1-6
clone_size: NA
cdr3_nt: TGTGCCTGGAGTGCAGGCCGAGATTCACCCCTCCACTTT
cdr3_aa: CAWSAGRDSPLHF

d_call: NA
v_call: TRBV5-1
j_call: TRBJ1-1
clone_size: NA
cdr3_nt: TGCGCCAGCAGCTTGGGTGGATTGAACACTGAAGCTTTCTTT
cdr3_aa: CASSLGGLNTEAFF

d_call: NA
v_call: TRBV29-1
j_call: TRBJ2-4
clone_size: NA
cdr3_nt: TGCAGCGTTGGAATTGGCAGCCTAGCCAAAAACATTCAGTACTTC
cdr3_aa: CSVGIGSLAKNIQYF

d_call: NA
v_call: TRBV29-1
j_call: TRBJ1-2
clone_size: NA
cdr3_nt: TGCAGCGTTCCCGTTGAGGGGCCTAACTATGGCTACACCTTC
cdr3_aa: CSVPVEGPNYGYTF

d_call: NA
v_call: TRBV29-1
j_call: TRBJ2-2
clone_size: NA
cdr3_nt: TGCAGCGCCGACACGAACACCGGGGAGCTGTTTTTT
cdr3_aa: CSADTNTGELFF